The 25 T cell receptor beta chains given below trace back to one sample, sequenced in a study of blood T cells in healthy people across ages. Through a sample-barcoded 5' primer and a J-beta primer mix, a second PCR was run for about 7 to 12 cycles. TCRdb passed the 5' RACE reads through MiXCR, listing each CDR3 protein once. Here the sample spans 750,000 to 850,000 distinct CDR3 sequences, 20% to 25% being singletons. The same data also went into a second study, on T cells of mothers and their children.

Sequenced material: blood. These receptors originate from a boy aged 10-17 years in good health.

V and J are TRBV7-2 and TRBJ2-1; D perhaps matches TRBD2 (6 bases). Germline CDR1 SGHTA, CDR2 FQGNSA. Trimming took off 7 bases at V and 6 bases at J, with 19 bases between the two ends. CDR3 length: 15 residues. CDR3 protein: CASTLAHSVGNEQFF. In DNA, the CDR3 is TGTGCCAGCACACTAGCTCATTCAGTGGGCAATGAGCAGTTCTTC.

At least ten counts were recorded for this clonotype. The V call is TRBV7-6, the J call TRBJ2-7; D is uncertain. V lost 5 bases and J lost 7, with 12 bases in between. Germline CDR1 and CDR2: SGHVS and FNYEAQ. The CDR3 is 12 residues long. The CDR3 nucleotides are TGTGCCAGCAGCAATAGTATTACTGAGCAGTACTTC. It encodes CASSNSITEQYF.

There are a few counts of this clonotype. The chain combines TRBV9 with TRBJ2-1; 7 positions match TRBD1. This CDR3 contains 15 residues. Germline V gives CDR1 SGDLS, CDR2 YYNGEE. The J segment lost 2 bases and the V segment lost 3 bases, leaving 5 bases of the junction unmatched. This CDR3 reads CASSGKTGAYNEQFF. CDR3 nucleotides: TGTGCCAGCAGCGGGAAAACAGGGGCCTACAATGAGCAGTTCTTC.

A remark on this clonotype: Its ends do not fully match the called genes, so a read error is possible. The chain has TRBV4-3 and TRBJ2-7; TRBD1 matches at 9 bases. The CDR3 loop spans 15 amino acids. Germline V lookup: CDR1 LGHNA, CDR2 YSLEER. The DNA for the CDR3 is TGTGCCAGCAGCCAAGACAGGGGGACGGCCTACGAGCAGTACTTC. This gives the protein CASSQDRGTAYEQYF.

This chain links TRBV10-3 with TRBJ2-1, with TRBD2 matching over 12 bases. CDR3 length: 15 residues. The V gene end was trimmed by 9 bases and the J gene end by 5 bases; junction bases not matched to a gene: 8. Per germline, CDR1 ENHRY and CDR2 SYGVKD. The CDR3 DNA reads TGTGCCATGGCGACACTAGCGGGAGGACACAATGAGCAGTTCTTC. Translating gives CAMATLAGGHNEQFF.

This clonotype was counted ten times or more. The chain combines TRBV7-9 with TRBJ2-4; D gene ambiguous. Trimming removed 1 base from V and 5 bases from J, with 3 bases in between. The CDR3 has 12 residues. Germline values: CDR1 SEHNR, CDR2 FQNEAQ (reference sequence). The CDR3 loop is CASSLGQNIQYF. The CDR3 DNA is TGTGCCAGCAGCTTAGGCCAAAACATTCAGTACTTC.

This clonotype has just a few counts. The chain couples TRBV5-6 to TRBJ1-5, with D possibly matching TRBD1 (5 bases). The germline V and J ends were trimmed by 0 bases and 0 bases, with 22 bases remaining between them. The CDR3 has 20 residues. Germline lookup yields CDR1 SGHDT and CDR2 YYEEEE. Written as DNA, the CDR3 is TGTGCCAGCAGCTTGGGGGCCGGGACGGGGGACGGATATAGCAATCAGCCCCAGCATTTT. Its translation: CASSLGAGTGDGYSNQPQHF.

The chain is built from TRBV4-3 and TRBJ1-3; D ambiguous. Germline V gene data show CDR1 as LGHNA and CDR2 as YSLEER. This CDR3 comprises 17 residues. Trimming shortened V by 2 bases and J by 4 bases, and 18 bases separated the two germline ends. The CDR3, as DNA: TGCGCCAGCAGCCAAAGCGTAATAGCCGTCTCCGGAAACACCATATATTTT. Translation: CASSQSVIAVSGNTIYF.

This clonotype appeared a few times. This sequence joins TRBV9 and TRBJ2-5; D might be TRBD1 (7 bases). The CDR3 runs 16 residues. Germline CDR1 and CDR2: SGDLS and YYNGEE. Deletions cut 3 bases from V and 5 bases from J, with 20 bases between. In DNA form, the CDR3 reads TGTGCCAGCAGCGGGGCCGTTAAGGGGGCGGGGGAGACCCAGTACTTC. Translating gives CASSGAVKGAGETQYF.

The chain is built from TRBV7-9 and TRBJ1-1, with D possibly being TRBD1 (5 bases). The CDR3 spans 13 residues. CDR1 is SEHNR, CDR2 FQNEAQ, per germline (reference sequence). V was shortened by 4 bases and J by 4 bases, with 10 bases between the two germline ends. DNA of the CDR3: TGTGCCAGCAGCTGGGACTGGCCCACTGAAGCTTTCTTT. This encodes CASSWDWPTEAFF.

The rearrangement uses TRBV20-1 and TRBJ1-5; 9 bases align to TRBD1. V was clipped by 3 bases and J by 0 bases; unmatched bases: 6. Germline CDR1 is DFQATT and CDR2 is SNEGSKA (reference sequence). This CDR3 is built from 16 residues. CDR3 in DNA: TGCAGTGCTAGTCGGGGGGGACAGGGTAGCAATCAGCCCCAGCATTTT. It specifies CSASRGGQGSNQPQHF.

The chain uses TRBV15 and TRBJ2-3; D gene ambiguous. Germline V gives CDR1 LNHNV, CDR2 YYDKDF (reference sequence). Trimming pared 6 bases from V and 0 bases from J, leaving 13 bases between. The CDR3 is 15 amino acids. The DNA for the CDR3 is TGTGCCACCAGTCAACAGTCTTCTAGCACAGATACGCAGTATTTT. Amino acids: CATSQQSSSTDTQYF.

This clonotype turned up a few times. The gene calls are TRBV29-1 and TRBJ1-1; D is unclear. With 3 bases removed from V and 0 bases from J, the gap between germline ends came to 14 bases. Germline V gene sequence: CDR1 SQVTM, CDR2 ANQGSEA. The CDR3 has 15 residues. This chain's CDR3 is CSVEPGGNMNTEAFF. The CDR3 DNA is TGCAGCGTTGAGCCTGGAGGGAACATGAACACTGAAGCTTTCTTT.

The chain carries TRBV27 and TRBJ1-1, with D tentatively TRBD1 (6 bases). Between the trimmed V and J ends, which lost 7 bases and 8 bases, there was a span of 29 bases. CDR1 MNHEY and CDR2 SMNVEV come from the germline V gene (reference sequence). This CDR3 has 17 amino acids. Written as DNA, the CDR3 is TGTGCCAGCAAGTTGAGCCAGGGGCCGGGATATTTTACGGAAGCTTTCTTT. Translated: CASKLSQGPGYFTEAFF.

This clonotype was counted a few times. The genes are TRBV7-2 and TRBJ1-5, with 8 bases lining up with TRBD1. The CDR3 consists of 13 residues. Trimming removed 5 bases from V and 7 bases from J; junction bases left unmatched: 4. Germline lookup yields CDR1 SGHTA and CDR2 FQGNSA. CDR3 bases: TGTGCCAGCAGCAAGGACAGGGCGCAGCCCCAGCATTTT. Protein product: CASSKDRAQPQHF.

There are a few counts of this clonotype. The rearrangement joins TRBV6-5 to TRBJ2-5, with TRBD2 identical over 13 bases. With 1 base clipped from V and 3 bases from J, the junction kept 5 bases outside the gene matches. Per the germline V gene, CDR1 is MNHEY and CDR2 is SVGAGI. This CDR3 comprises 17 residues. CDR3 residues: CASSYFAGLAGKETQYF. CDR3 nucleotide sequence: TGTGCCAGCAGTTACTTTGCGGGACTAGCGGGGAAAGAGACCCAGTACTTC.

The chain is built from TRBV4-3 and TRBJ2-2; D gene ambiguous. V was clipped by 1 base and J by 7 bases, with 13 bases between them. CDR3 size: 15 residues. The germline V gene has CDR1 LGHNA and CDR2 YSLEER. CDR3 nucleotides: TGCGCCAGCAGCCAAGTCAATATTCAGCGCGGGGAGCTGTTTTTT. Translated: CASSQVNIQRGELFF.

V usage is TRBV7-2 and J usage is TRBJ2-1, with 8 bases aligning to TRBD2. CDR1 and CDR2 (germline): SGHTA, FQGNSA. The length of the CDR3 is 16 residues. The V and J ends lost 3 bases and 9 bases, in that order; junction bases with no gene match: 13. CDR3 bases: TGTGCCAGCAGCTTTGATAGCGGGGCCCCCTGGGGTGAGCAGTTCTTC. This encodes CASSFDSGAPWGEQFF.

This clonotype was observed a handful of times. The chain combines TRBV12-5 with TRBJ2-5, with 11 bases identical to TRBD1. The DNA end is more similar to TRBJ2-1, so the J call may be wrong. The CDR3 sequence is 15 residues long. Per germline, CDR1 LGHNT and CDR2 FRNRAP. CDR3 residues: CASGLGTGGFFEQFF. The CDR3 nucleotides are TGTGCTAGTGGTTTGGGGACAGGGGGCTTCTTTGAGCAGTTCTTC.

In its sample, this clonotype was seen a few times. This chain links TRBV5-1 with TRBJ2-1; TRBD1 aligns across 8 bases. Germline V gene lookup returns CDR1 SGHRS and CDR2 YFSETQ. Trimming cost V 4 bases and J 7 bases; bases outside gene matches: 7. This CDR3 has 14 amino acids. CDR3 amino acids: CASSRGTGQNEQFF. In DNA form, the CDR3 reads TGCGCCAGCAGCCGGGGGACAGGCCAGAATGAGCAGTTCTTC.

The chain joins TRBV11-2 to TRBJ1-1; 7 bases map to TRBD1. CDR3 size: 16 residues. Germline V gene lookup returns CDR1 SGHAT and CDR2 FQNNGV. V gave up 6 bases and J gave up 5 bases; unmatched junction bases: 15. CDR3 DNA: TGTGCCAGCAGACCCTGGGGGCAGGGGGTCCGTACTGAAGCTTTCTTT. Its translation: CASRPWGQGVRTEAFF.

V usage is TRBV12-3 or TRBV12-4 and J usage is TRBJ2-1, with D possibly matching TRBD2 (7 bases). This CDR3 has 14 amino acids. V lost 3 bases and J 7 bases, leaving 13 bases between the germline ends. The CDR3 loop is CASSLVGGGNEQFF. The CDR3 nucleotides are TGTGCCAGCAGTTTGGTGGGAGGGGGAAATGAGCAGTTCTTC.

The chain recombines TRBV10-3 with TRBJ2-3; TRBD2 agrees at 10 bases. Trimming took 10 bases from V and 2 from J; bases not matched to a gene: 9. Germline V gene data show CDR1 as ENHRY and CDR2 as SYGVKD. The CDR3 is 15 residues long. The CDR3 region is CATDPSGGFTDTQYF. The CDR3 DNA follows: TGTGCCACCGACCCTAGCGGGGGATTCACAGATACGCAGTATTTT.

This clonotype has more than one count but fewer than ten. At one boundary the junction diverges from the germline segment, which might be a read error. The rearrangement links TRBV12-3 or TRBV12-4 to TRBJ2-5; D unclear. The CDR3 loop spans 11 amino acids. In DNA form, the CDR3 reads TGTGCCAGCAGTTTATCAGAAAAGCAGTGCTTC. Its protein product is CASSLSEKQCF.

This chain connects TRBV6-1 to TRBJ1-4, with D maybe TRBD1 (6 bases). The germline gives CDR1 MNHNS, CDR2 SASEGT. The CDR3 extends over 15 amino acids. V lost 4 bases, J lost 5 bases, and 14 bases lay in between. The CDR3, as DNA: TGTGCCAGCAGTGTGACAGGCAGCCAAAATGAAAAACTGTTTTTT. The encoded protein is CASSVTGSQNEKLFF.